This TCR beta chain was captured in a study of shared clonotypes between healthy human individuals. In the study overall: Serving as donors were two women and three men, whose ages spanned 18 to 49.

Worth noting for this clone: This sample includes further DNA sequences coding for the same CDR3.

In the CD4+ fraction, cells were divided into CD45RA+ naive and CD45RA-negative memory subsets. With 0 bases removed from V and 0 bases from J, the gap between germline ends came to 6 bases. The germline V gene has CDR1 ENHRY and CDR2 SYGVKD. The CDR3 spans 15 residues. Per the authors' pipeline: Filtering differed since immunoSEQ provided only junctions, with no quality scores. Profiling relied on immunoSEQ multiplex PCR, and the TCRdb table lists in-frame clones only, not all of them. Clone size and the V and J calls come from that table; the DNA yielded D and trimming. The table includes some 1,600,000 clones, 98% detected once.

The TCR originated in a man under 40 in good health. Sequencing was done on a sample of naive CD4+ T cells sorted from blood. Subset meaning: CD45RA+ positively selected. The chain joins TRBV10-3 to TRBJ2-1, with a tentative D call TRBD2 (5 bases). CDR3 sequence reads: CAISESGSSYNEQFF. In nucleotides, the CDR3 is TGTGCCATCAGTGAGTCGGGGAGCTCCTACAATGAGCAGTTCTTC.